This TCR beta chain originates from a study of T cells in tuberculosis. Study at large: CD1B tetramers identified T cells specific for mycobacterial lipid GMM.

This clone was seen a handful of times. Cells were sorted from thawed PBMC rested overnight and stained with GMM-loaded CD1B tetramer, viability dye and anti-CD3. The lipid loaded on the CD1B tetramers was C32 glucose monomycolate from Rhodococcus equi. Tetramer-sorted PBMC had been CD14 monocyte-depleted before freezing. Tetramer-negative cells, approximately 100,000 per donor, were also sorted. Chain pairing is unknown; alpha and beta were sequenced separately. The assay was immunoSEQ multiplex PCR, and TCRdb's table has in-frame clones only and misses some. Among approximately 57,000 clones listed, over 75% were seen once. The sequence was collected from an adult woman with latent tuberculosis. The sequencing sample was made of CD1b-GMM tetramer-negative cells sorted from PBMCs.

CDR3 sequence: CATSRDRVTGEQYF. CDR3 coding DNA: TGTGCCACCAGCAGAGACAGGGTAACAGGCGAGCAGTACTTC. V usage is TRBV15 and J usage is TRBJ2-7; maybe TRBD1 (5 bases). Germline CDR1 reads LNHNV; CDR2 reads YYDKDF (reference sequence). Trimming cost V 0 bases and J 6 bases, with 12 bases left between them. This CDR3 contains 14 residues.